This note documents a single TCR beta chain sequence. Germline loops: CDR1 DFQATT, CDR2 SNEGSKA (reference sequence). This CDR3 contains 14 residues. The trim removed 3 bases at V and 5 bases at J, leaving 9 bases unmatched. This sample was taken from a study of T cells in Graves' hyperthyroidism and ophthalmopathy. Template material for amplifying TCR beta CDR3 regions consisted of RNA transcripts. Using the HTBI primer set, a first-round RT-PCR was run on the TCR CDR3. Each CDR3 protein is one row after TCRdb ran MiXCR on the multiplex PCR reads. The top ten hold 35% to 45% of the sample, which has about 380,000 distinct CDR3 sequences, under 20% seen once.

Sequencing input: blood. The chain has TRBV20-1 and TRBJ2-7; 8 bases match TRBD2. This sequence originates from a man younger than 30 with Graves' ophthalmopathy. The CDR3 region has the DNA TGCAGTGCTAGGGCCGGGGAGCGGGGGAACGAGCAGTACTTC. Translated, it gives CSARAGERGNEQYF.